The 15 T cell receptor beta chains below were found in one sample sequenced in a study of blood T cell repertoires in COVID-19. Here immunoSEQ multiplex PCR was the method, and the copy in TCRdb shows in-frame clones only, minus some. The table records some 220,000 clones, approximately 90% of them present only once. The sequencing sample was made of PBMCs or T cells enriched from blood (not recorded which). The receptors stem from a middle-aged woman with acute COVID-19.

V usage is TRBV29-1 and J usage is TRBJ1-1; TRBD1 might be the D (5 bases). Deletions cut 0 bases from V and 5 bases from J, with 13 bases between. Germline CDR1 and CDR2: SQVTM and ANQGSEA. The CDR3 contains 14 residues. CDR3 in DNA: TGCAGCGTTGAAGATCGGGGGGTGGCGACTGAAGCTTTCTTT. Its protein is CSVEDRGVATEAFF.

This clone occurred once. This chain joins TRBV18 and TRBJ2-1; TRBD2 is a possible D gene (6 bases). Germline V gives CDR1 KGHSH, CDR2 LQKENI. The CDR3 extends over 13 amino acids. The V gene lost 6 bases and the J gene lost 6 bases, with 12 bases spanning the gap. Written as DNA, the CDR3 is TGTGCCAGCTCCCCCACCGGGGGCAATGAGCAGTTCTTC. Amino acids: CASSPTGGNEQFF.

The count of this clone is one. V usage is TRBV24-1 and J usage is TRBJ2-1, with D maybe TRBD1 (5 bases). In germline, CDR1 is KGHDR, CDR2 SFDVKD. This CDR3 is built from 15 residues. Trimming removed 1 base at V and 6 bases at J, with 12 bases between. The CDR3 region is CATSDFTRDGNEQFF. The CDR3 DNA follows: TGTGCCACCAGTGATTTTACCAGGGATGGCAATGAGCAGTTCTTC.

This chain links TRBV19 with TRBJ1-5; D ambiguous. V was pared by 7 bases and J by 0 bases, with 19 bases between. CDR3 length: 17 residues. Germline values: CDR1 LNHDA, CDR2 SQIVND (reference sequence). The CDR3 DNA sequence: TGTGCCAGTACCCCTCTCATGCGTCAAATTAGCAATCAGCCCCAGCATTTT. Its protein is CASTPLMRQISNQPQHF.

Written as DNA, the CDR3 is TGTGCCAGCAGTACCGGACTAGCGGGGATCTCCTACGAGCAGTACTTC. This codes for CASSTGLAGISYEQYF. This rearrangement joins TRBV6-2 or TRBV6-3 to TRBJ2-7, with TRBD2 matching over 12 bases. Germline values: CDR1 MNHEY, CDR2 SVGEGT. Germline trimming cut 5 bases from V and 0 bases from J; bases unmatched to any gene: 5. The CDR3 is 16 residues long.

This chain joins TRBV2 and TRBJ1-2; D is unresolved. CDR3 length equals 13 residues. The V end was cut by 7 bases, the J end by 5 bases, with 14 bases between. Germline assignment: CDR1 SNHLY and CDR2 FYNNEI. CDR3 amino acids: CASISGRAYGYTF. The CDR3 nucleotides are TGTGCCAGCATTAGTGGTCGCGCTTATGGCTACACCTTC.

This clone was seen only once. The chain employs TRBV7-8 and TRBJ2-1; 14 bases line up with TRBD2. V lost 3 bases and J lost 0; bases outside the gene matches: 13. The CDR3 extends over 21 amino acids. The germline CDR1 and CDR2 sequences are SGHVS and FQNEAQ. As DNA, the CDR3 is TGTGCCAGCAGCTTGGAAAGAGGACTAGCGGGGGGCAGAAGCTCCTACAATGAGCAGTTCTTC. This gives the protein CASSLERGLAGGRSSYNEQFF.

The V and J genes are TRBV27 and TRBJ1-5; D gene unclear. The CDR3 has 13 residues. The V end lost 5 bases, the J end lost 3 bases, and 8 bases lay between the germline ends. Germline V gene data show CDR1 as MNHEY and CDR2 as SMNVEV (reference sequence). CDR3 coding DNA: TGTGCCAGCAGTGAACAATACAATCAGCCCCAGCATTTT. Amino acid sequence: CASSEQYNQPQHF.

In its sample, this clone was seen a few times. The V and J genes are TRBV3-1 (or the pseudogene TRBV3-2) and TRBJ1-4; a weak D match, TRBD1 (6 bases). Trimming cost V 5 bases and J 5 bases, with 15 bases left between them. CDR1 is LGHDT, CDR2 YNNKEL, per germline (reference sequence). This CDR3 contains 15 residues. CDR3 residues: CASSGQTYTNEKLFF. DNA of the CDR3: TGTGCCAGCAGCGGACAGACTTATACAAATGAAAAACTGTTTTTT.

The V and J genes are TRBV3-1 (or the pseudogene TRBV3-2) and TRBJ2-2, with unresolved D. This CDR3 is 14 amino acids long. V lost 0 bases and J 1 base, leaving 3 bases between the germline ends. CDR1 is LGHDT, CDR2 YNNKEL, per germline (reference sequence). CDR3 nucleotide sequence: TGTGCCAGCAGCCAAGACGTGAACACCGGGGAGCTGTTTTTT. It is translated as CASSQDVNTGELFF.

The rearrangement uses TRBV2 and TRBJ2-2, with 8 bases that match TRBD1. After removal of 2 bases from V and 4 bases from J, the junction contained 3 bases not matched to a gene. Germline V lookup: CDR1 SNHLY, CDR2 FYNNEI. CDR3 size: 15 residues. The CDR3 loop reads CASSEWGQVTGELFF. The CDR3 region has the DNA TGTGCCAGCAGTGAATGGGGACAGGTCACCGGGGAGCTGTTTTTT.

V gene TRBV10-2 combines with J gene TRBJ2-3; 8 bases fit TRBD2. The CDR3 sequence is 14 residues long. J gave up 3 bases and V 2 bases, and 1 base lay outside the gene matches. Germline V lookup: CDR1 WSHSY, CDR2 SAAADI. The CDR3 nucleotides are TGCGCCAGCAGTGAGGCTAGCGGGACAGATACGCAGTATTTT. Its translation is CASSEASGTDTQYF.

The chain joins TRBV2 to TRBJ2-2, with 7 nucleotides matching TRBD1. CDR3 size: 15 residues. With V trimmed by 2 bases and J by 4 bases, 4 bases remained unmatched. Germline V gene lookup returns CDR1 SNHLY and CDR2 FYNNEI. The CDR3 spells CASSEQSGGTGELFF. In nucleotides, the CDR3 is TGTGCCAGCAGTGAACAGTCAGGGGGCACCGGGGAGCTGTTTTTT.

The chain couples TRBV12-3 or TRBV12-4 to TRBJ1-1, with a tentative D call TRBD1 (5 bases). With 9 bases removed from V and 1 base from J, the gap between germline ends came to 12 bases. CDR3 length: 13 residues. CDR3 region: CASPGGPNTEAFF. The CDR3 DNA reads as TGTGCCAGTCCGGGGGGACCGAACACTGAAGCTTTCTTT.

The rearrangement links TRBV10-3 to TRBJ1-1; tentative D call: TRBD1 (5 bases). With 0 bases removed from V and 1 base from J, the gap between germline ends came to 6 bases. CDR1 ENHRY and CDR2 SYGVKD come from the germline V gene. The CDR3 length is 14 residues. This CDR3 is CAISESQGNTEAFF. CDR3 DNA: TGTGCCATCAGTGAGTCTCAGGGGAACACTGAAGCTTTCTTT.